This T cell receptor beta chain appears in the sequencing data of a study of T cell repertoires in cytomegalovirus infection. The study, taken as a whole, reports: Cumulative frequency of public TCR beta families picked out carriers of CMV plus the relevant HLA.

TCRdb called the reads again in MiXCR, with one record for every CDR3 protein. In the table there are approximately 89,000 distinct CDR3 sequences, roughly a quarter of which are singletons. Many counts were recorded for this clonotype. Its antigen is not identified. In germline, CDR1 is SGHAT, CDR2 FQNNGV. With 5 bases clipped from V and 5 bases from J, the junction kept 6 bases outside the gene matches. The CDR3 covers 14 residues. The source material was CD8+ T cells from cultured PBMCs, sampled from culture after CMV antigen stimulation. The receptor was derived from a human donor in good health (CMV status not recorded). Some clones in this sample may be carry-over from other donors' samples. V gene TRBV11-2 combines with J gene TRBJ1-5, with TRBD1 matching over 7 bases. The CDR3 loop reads CASSLNRGDQPQHF. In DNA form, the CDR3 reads TGTGCCAGCAGCCTTAACAGGGGCGATCAGCCCCAGCATTTT. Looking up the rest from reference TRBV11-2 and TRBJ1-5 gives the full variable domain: EAGVAQSPRYKIIEKRQSVAFWCNPISGHATLYWYQQILGQGPKLLIQFQNNGVVDDSQLPKDRFSAERLKGVDSTLKIQPAKLEDSAVYLCASSLNRGDQPQHFGDGTRLSIL.